Listed below are T cell receptor beta chains from one sample, sequenced in a study of technical replicates of blood from a few donors. Assay used: immunoSEQ multiplex PCR; TCRdb lists only in-frame clones, some missing. The sample carries 55,000 to 75,000 clones, approximately 89% recorded once. Sequencing was done on a sample of PBMCs. The receptors here all came from a human donor in good health. Some clones in this sample may be carry-over from other donors' samples. Each CDR3 is given with its conserved first and last residue. Fields, in order: J gene, V gene, D gene, CDR3 protein, CDR3 DNA. A D gene is named only where the DNA matches it firmly.

j_gene: TRBJ1-1
v_gene: TRBV7-8
d_gene: TRBD1
CDR3aa: CASSQDRETTEAFF
CDR3nt: TGTGCCAGCAGCCAGGACAGGGAGACAACTGAAGCTTTCTTT

j_gene: TRBJ2-1
v_gene: TRBV6-1
d_gene: TRBD2
CDR3aa: CASGSGTNYNEQFF
CDR3nt: TGTGCCAGCGGATCTGGGACTAACTACAATGAGCAGTTCTTC

j_gene: TRBJ1-6
v_gene: TRBV9
d_gene: TRBD1
CDR3aa: CASSATGGNSPLHF
CDR3nt: TGTGCCAGCAGCGCGACAGGGGGCAATTCACCCCTCCACTTT

j_gene: TRBJ2-7
v_gene: TRBV7-2
d_gene: TRBD2
CDR3aa: CASSPFSGDEQYF
CDR3nt: TGTGCCAGCAGCCCATTTAGCGGGGACGAGCAGTACTTC

j_gene: TRBJ2-3
v_gene: TRBV27
d_gene: TRBD2
CDR3aa: CASSLPWTSGGEDTQYF
CDR3nt: TGTGCCAGCAGTTTACCCTGGACTAGCGGGGGGGAAGATACGCAGTATTTT

j_gene: TRBJ2-1
v_gene: TRBV18
d_gene: -
CDR3aa: CASAWAGVSYNEQFF
CDR3nt: TGTGCCAGTGCCTGGGCAGGGGTCTCCTACAATGAGCAGTTCTTC

j_gene: TRBJ2-3
v_gene: TRBV19
d_gene: TRBD2
CDR3aa: CASSIIAGGPTDTQYF
CDR3nt: TGTGCCAGTAGTATAATAGCGGGAGGCCCCACAGATACGCAGTATTTT

j_gene: TRBJ2-1
v_gene: TRBV7-8
d_gene: TRBD1
CDR3aa: CASSVSSGTGRPSYNEQFF
CDR3nt: TGTGCCAGCAGCGTTTCTTCCGGGACAGGGCGTCCATCCTACAATGAGCAGTTCTTC

j_gene: TRBJ2-2
v_gene: TRBV5-1
d_gene: -
CDR3aa: CASSIDTSNGELFF
CDR3nt: TGCGCCAGCAGCATTGACACGAGTAACGGGGAGCTGTTTTTT

j_gene: TRBJ1-2
v_gene: TRBV9
d_gene: -
CDR3aa: CASSVGANPAQGYTF
CDR3nt: TGTGCCAGCAGCGTAGGGGCAAATCCGGCCCAAGGCTACACCTTC

j_gene: TRBJ1-2
v_gene: TRBV12-5
d_gene: -
CDR3aa: CASGSTWSTHYGYTF
CDR3nt: TGTGCTAGTGGTTCGACCTGGAGTACACACTATGGCTACACCTTC